The 21 T cell receptor beta chains below all came from one sample that was sequenced in a study of Graves' ophthalmopathy and Graves' hyperthyroidism. RNA served as the template for amplifying TCR beta CDR3 regions. Investigators did first-round RT-PCR with HTBI primers, then second-round multiplex PCR. TCRdb reprocessed the multiplex PCR reads via MiXCR and lists one record per CDR3 protein. The sample lists approximately 480,000 distinct CDR3 sequences, about an eighth occurring once. Specimen: blood. These receptors originate from a woman under 40 with Graves' ophthalmopathy.

This clonotype was picked up many times. The V and J genes are TRBV28 and TRBJ2-5; TRBD1 or TRBD2 may be the D gene (5 bases each). The CDR3 consists of 14 residues. Germline loops: CDR1 MDHEN, CDR2 SYDVKM. The ends were cut back, 5 bases at V and 1 base at J, with 11 bases in the middle. The CDR3, as DNA: TGTGCCAGCAGTCCTCCGGGACCCCAAGAGACCCAGTACTTC. Translated: CASSPPGPQETQYF.

This clonotype was recorded a few times. The V gene is TRBV13, the J gene TRBJ2-5, with TRBD1 matching over 9 bases. J was trimmed by 0 bases and V by 3 bases; bases with no gene match: 5. Per germline, CDR1 PRHDT and CDR2 FYEKMQ (reference sequence). CDR3 size: 16 residues. For the CDR3, the DNA is TGTGCCAGCAGCTTGGAGGGACAGGGTCACCAAGAGACCCAGTACTTC. Translation gives CASSLEGQGHQETQYF.

This clonotype was counted many times. The chain combines TRBV7-2 with TRBJ2-7; 10 positions agree with TRBD2. This CDR3 spans 17 amino acids. CDR1 and CDR2 (germline): SGHTA, FQGNSA. V trimming: 3 bases; J trimming: 2 bases; junction bases outside the gene matches: 10. CDR3 region: CASSLAGPLAGAYEQYF. The DNA of the CDR3 is TGTGCCAGCAGCTTGGCGGGGCCTCTAGCGGGGGCCTACGAGCAGTACTTC.

This clonotype was counted at least ten times. The chain uses TRBV4-2 and TRBJ2-2; D may match TRBD1 or TRBD2 (6 bases each). Germline lookup yields CDR1 LGHNA and CDR2 YNFKEQ. Trimming cost V 4 bases and J 8 bases, with 20 bases left between them. The CDR3 contains 16 residues. The CDR3 sequence: CASSPSGGLARGELFF. The CDR3 DNA reads as TGTGCCAGCAGCCCATCTGGGGGGCTCGCGAGGGGGGAGCTGTTTTTT.

This clonotype showed up many times. J is TRBJ1-5 and V is TRBV6-1, with D perhaps TRBD1 (5 bases). V dropped 4 bases and J dropped 2 bases, with 9 bases sitting between them. The germline V gene encodes CDR1 MNHNS and CDR2 SASEGT. The CDR3 length is 14 residues. The chain's CDR3 is CASSAGRGNQPQHF. In nucleotides, the CDR3 is TGTGCCAGCAGTGCAGGGAGAGGCAATCAGCCCCAGCATTTT.

This clonotype was seen many times. Relative to the germline gene, one junction end is altered; a read error may explain this. The J gene is TRBJ1-1, the V gene TRBV4-1, with D possibly TRBD1 on 6 matching bases. This CDR3 has 14 residues. From germline, CDR1 is MGHRA and CDR2 YSYEKL. This chain's CDR3 is CASTQRGLGTEAFF. The CDR3 nucleotides are TGCGCCAGCACCCAACGGGGGCTGGGCACTGAAGCTTTCTTT.

The chain combines TRBV30 with TRBJ2-5; D assignment may be TRBD1 or TRBD2 (5 bases each). This CDR3 contains 16 residues. Germline loops: CDR1 GTSNPN, CDR2 SVGIG (reference sequence). V gave up 3 bases and J gave up 4 bases, with 21 bases separating them. The DNA for the CDR3 is TGTGCCTGGAGGGGAACTGGGACCGCGGCCCGAGAGACCCAGTACTTC. Translated: CAWRGTGTAARETQYF.

In this sample, this clonotype turned up many times. The chain links TRBV28 to TRBJ2-7, with TRBD2 matching 14 bases. Germline V gene lookup returns CDR1 MDHEN and CDR2 SYDVKM. The J segment lost 6 bases and the V segment lost 6 bases, leaving 4 bases of the junction unmatched. The CDR3 has 14 amino acids. CDR3 protein: CASRPGLAGVEQYF. In DNA form, the CDR3 reads TGTGCCAGCAGACCGGGACTAGCGGGAGTCGAGCAGTACTTC.

This clonotype was seen at least ten times. V and J are TRBV27 and TRBJ2-5; 8 nucleotides line up with TRBD2. The length of the CDR3 is 14 residues. The germline gives CDR1 MNHEY, CDR2 SMNVEV (reference sequence). Germline trimming cut 5 bases from V and 7 bases from J; bases unmatched to any gene: 9. CDR3 sequence: CASSLRGAEGTQYF. The DNA for the CDR3 is TGTGCCAGCAGTCTGCGGGGGGCGGAGGGGACCCAGTACTTC.

There are a few counts of this clonotype. Mismatch with germline at one junction end may stem from a read error. V usage is TRBV4-1 and J usage is TRBJ2-2; D possibly corresponds to TRBD2 (5 bases). Germline-derived CDR1 and CDR2 are MGHRA and YSYEKL. There are 16 residues in the CDR3. CDR3 sequence (DNA): TGCGCCAGCAGCCAAGAGTACGGATTACACACCGGGGAGCTGTTGTTT. Translated, it gives CASSQEYGLHTGELLF.

This clonotype appeared many times. The genes are TRBV13 and TRBJ1-5; D is unclear. The CDR3 runs to 14 residues. V dropped 0 bases and J dropped 5 bases, with 8 bases sitting between them. Looked up from germline, CDR1 is PRHDT and CDR2 is FYEKMQ (reference sequence). The CDR3 region has the DNA TGTGCCAGCAGCTTAGGCCGGGCGGATCAGCCCCAGCATTTT. Translating it yields CASSLGRADQPQHF.

This sequence joins TRBV12-3 or TRBV12-4 and TRBJ2-2; 8 nucleotides match TRBD2. The ends lost 5 bases at V and 3 bases at J; junction bases unmatched: 5. The CDR3 extends over 15 amino acids. The CDR3 region is CASSHGGADTGELFF. The CDR3 coding sequence is TGTGCCAGCAGTCACGGGGGGGCCGACACCGGGGAGCTGTTTTTT.

This clonotype was seen many times. This chain joins TRBV2 and TRBJ1-2; D gene unclear. Per the germline V gene, CDR1 is SNHLY and CDR2 is FYNNEI. This CDR3 has 13 residues. Here the CDR3 reads CDPSERVWYGYTF. CDR3 DNA: TGTGACCCAAGCGAAAGGGTGTGGTATGGCTACACCTTC.

This clonotype showed up many times. This rearrangement joins TRBV15 to TRBJ2-7; TRBD2 matches at 11 bases. V was clipped by 4 bases and J by 3 bases; unmatched bases: 5. The CDR3 loop spans 15 amino acids. The germline V gene encodes CDR1 LNHNV and CDR2 YYDKDF (reference sequence). In nucleotides, the CDR3 is TGTGCCACCAGCAATCGACTAGCGGGACTCTACGAGCAGTACTTC. This gives the protein CATSNRLAGLYEQYF.

This clonotype came up a few times. The J gene is TRBJ1-5, the V gene TRBV4-3; unclear D gene. Germline CDR1 and CDR2: LGHNA and YSLEER. The CDR3 is 17 amino acids. Trimming removed 3 bases at V and 6 bases at J, with 21 bases between. The chain's CDR3 is CASSHPQGNPAGQPQHF. For the CDR3, the DNA is TGCGCCAGCAGCCACCCGCAAGGTAACCCAGCGGGTCAGCCCCAGCATTTT.

The J gene is TRBJ1-2, the V gene TRBV18, with D perhaps matching TRBD1 (5 bases). The CDR3 length is 14 residues. Trimming stripped 3 bases from V and 7 bases from J, with 15 bases between. Germline loops: CDR1 KGHSH, CDR2 LQKENI. The CDR3 DNA sequence: TGTGCCAGCTCACCCTGGGGCAGGGAATTTGGCTACACCTTC. Residues: CASSPWGREFGYTF.

The table lists this clonotype with many counts. The junction differs from germline at one of its ends, possibly a read error. This chain links TRBV7-6 with TRBJ2-7; D is perhaps TRBD1 (6 bases). CDR1 SGHVS and CDR2 FNYEAQ come from the germline V gene. The CDR3 runs 13 residues. The CDR3 sequence is CASRLETGDEQYF. CDR3 nucleotides: TGTGCCAGCAGGTTAGAGACAGGCGACGAGCAGTACTTC.

This clonotype was found a few times. This rearrangement joins TRBV6-5 to TRBJ2-7; 11 nucleotides agree with TRBD1. Germline V CDR1 and CDR2: MNHEY, SVGAGI. Losses at the gene ends were 6 bases for V and 4 bases for J; bases not matched to a gene: 11. The CDR3 is 16 residues long. The CDR3 region is CASSLVEDRGLYEQYF. The DNA of the CDR3 is TGTGCCAGCAGCTTAGTCGAGGACAGGGGGCTTTACGAGCAGTACTTC.

This clonotype was found many times. The chain combines TRBV19 with TRBJ1-1; D unclear. The CDR3 is 13 residues long. V dropped 2 bases and J dropped 4 bases, with 8 bases sitting between them. The germline V gene encodes CDR1 LNHDA and CDR2 SQIVND (reference sequence). The CDR3 loop is CASSILSTTEAFF. Here the CDR3 DNA reads TGTGCCAGTAGTATACTGAGTACCACTGAAGCTTTCTTT.

In its sample, this clonotype was seen many times. The genes are TRBV6-4 and TRBJ2-2; TRBD1 might be the D (5 bases). CDR1 MRHNA and CDR2 SNTAGT come from the germline V gene. Trimming cost V 5 bases and J 4 bases, with 11 bases left between them. The CDR3 has 14 residues. This CDR3 reads CASSSSTVTGELFF. The CDR3 bases are TGTGCCAGCAGTTCATCGACAGTCACCGGGGAGCTGTTTTTT.

This clonotype was counted ten times or more. V usage is TRBV19 and J usage is TRBJ2-2; D uncertain. The CDR3 sequence is 15 residues long. V lost 5 bases and J lost 5, with 15 bases in between. CDR1 and CDR2 (germline): LNHDA, SQIVND (reference sequence). The DNA of the CDR3 is TGTGCCAGTAGTGGGAAGCAGTGGGATACCGGGGAGCTGTTTTTT. The encoded protein is CASSGKQWDTGELFF.